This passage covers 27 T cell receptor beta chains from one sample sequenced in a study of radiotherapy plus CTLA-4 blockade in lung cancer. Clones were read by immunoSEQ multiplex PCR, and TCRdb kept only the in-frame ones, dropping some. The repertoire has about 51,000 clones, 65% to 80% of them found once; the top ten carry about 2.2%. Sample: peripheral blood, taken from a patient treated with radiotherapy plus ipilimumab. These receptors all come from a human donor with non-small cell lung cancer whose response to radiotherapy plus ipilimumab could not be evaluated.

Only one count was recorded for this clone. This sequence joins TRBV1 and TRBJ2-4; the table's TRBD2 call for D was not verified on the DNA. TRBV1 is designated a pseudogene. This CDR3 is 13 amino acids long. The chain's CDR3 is CTSSQGHGREGSF. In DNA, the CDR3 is TGCACCAGCAGCCAGGGTCATGGGCGGGAGGGAAGCTTC.

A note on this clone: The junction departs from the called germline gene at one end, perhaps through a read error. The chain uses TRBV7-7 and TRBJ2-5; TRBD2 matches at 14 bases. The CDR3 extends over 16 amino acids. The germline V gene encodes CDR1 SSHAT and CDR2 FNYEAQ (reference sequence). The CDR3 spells CASSPGLAGGAETQYF. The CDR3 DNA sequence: TGTGCTAGCAGCCCCGGACTAGCGGGAGGAGCGGAGACCCAGTACTTC.

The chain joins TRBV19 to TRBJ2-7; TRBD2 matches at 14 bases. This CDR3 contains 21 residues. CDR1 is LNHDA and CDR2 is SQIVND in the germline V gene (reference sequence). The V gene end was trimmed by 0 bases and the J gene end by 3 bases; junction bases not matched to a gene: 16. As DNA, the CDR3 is TGTGCCAGTAGTATAGATTCCCGGACTAGCGGGGGGAAAAGGGAGATCTACGAGCAGTACTTC. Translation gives CASSIDSRTSGGKREIYEQYF.

Written as DNA, the CDR3 is TGTGCCAGCAGTTCCCCAACTAGCGGGAGGGCCGATGAGCAGTTCTTC. Translated: CASSSPTSGRADEQFF. The V gene is TRBV28, the J gene TRBJ2-1; 13 bases align to TRBD2. The CDR3 is 16 amino acids. V trimming: 4 bases; J trimming: 8 bases; junction bases outside the gene matches: 8. Germline V CDR1 and CDR2: MDHEN, SYDVKM.

This CDR3 reads CSVEKGLSYEQYF. The CDR3 DNA is TGCAGCGTTGAAAAGGGACTATCCTACGAGCAGTACTTC. The gene calls are TRBV29-1 and TRBJ2-7; 7 nucleotides match TRBD2. The CDR3 has 13 residues. Per the germline V gene, CDR1 is SQVTM and CDR2 is ANQGSEA. The V gene end was trimmed by 2 bases and the J gene end by 1 base; junction bases not matched to a gene: 2.

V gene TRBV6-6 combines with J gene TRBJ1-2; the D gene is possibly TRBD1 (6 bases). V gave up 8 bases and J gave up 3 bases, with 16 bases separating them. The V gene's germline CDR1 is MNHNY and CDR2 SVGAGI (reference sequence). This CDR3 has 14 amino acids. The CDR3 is CASVNAGGDYGYTF. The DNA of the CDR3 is TGTGCCAGCGTAAACGCGGGGGGCGACTATGGCTACACCTTC.

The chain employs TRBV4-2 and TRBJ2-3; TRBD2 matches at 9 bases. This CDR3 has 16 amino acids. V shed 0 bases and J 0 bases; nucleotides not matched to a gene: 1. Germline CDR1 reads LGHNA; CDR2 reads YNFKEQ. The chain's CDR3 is CASSQDLAGSTDTQYF. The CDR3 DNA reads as TGTGCCAGCAGCCAAGATCTAGCGGGGAGCACAGATACGCAGTATTTT.

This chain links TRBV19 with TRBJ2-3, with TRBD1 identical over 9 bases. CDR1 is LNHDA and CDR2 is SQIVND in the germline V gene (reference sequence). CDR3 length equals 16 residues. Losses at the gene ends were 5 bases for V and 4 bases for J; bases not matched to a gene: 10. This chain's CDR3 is CASSLLGTGFPDTQYF. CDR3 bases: TGTGCCAGTAGTCTACTGGGGACAGGGTTCCCAGATACGCAGTATTTT.

The CDR3 coding sequence is TGTGCCAGCAGCTTCGGGGACAGCCTCTATGGCTACACCTTC. As protein: CASSFGDSLYGYTF. The chain employs TRBV11-2 and TRBJ1-2; 7 nucleotides agree with TRBD1. Germline V CDR1 and CDR2: SGHAT, FQNNGV. After removal of 3 bases from V and 4 bases from J, the junction contained 5 bases not matched to a gene. The CDR3 has 14 residues.

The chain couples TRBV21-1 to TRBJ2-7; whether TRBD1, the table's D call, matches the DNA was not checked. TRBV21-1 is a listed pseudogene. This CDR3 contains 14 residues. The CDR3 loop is CASSKGRSSYEQYF. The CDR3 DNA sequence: TGTGCCAGCAGCAAAGGTCGCAGCTCCTACGAGCAGTACTTC.

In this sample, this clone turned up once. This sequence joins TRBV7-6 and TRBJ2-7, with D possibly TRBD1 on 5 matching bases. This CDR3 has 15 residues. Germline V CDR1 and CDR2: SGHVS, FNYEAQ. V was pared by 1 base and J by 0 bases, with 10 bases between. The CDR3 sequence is CASSLDVGDSYEQYF. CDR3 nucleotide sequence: TGTGCCAGCAGCTTAGACGTAGGGGACTCCTACGAGCAGTACTTC. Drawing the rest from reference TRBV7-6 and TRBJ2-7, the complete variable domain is GAGVSQSPRYKVTKRGQDVALRCDPISGHVSLYWYRQALGQGPEFLTYFNYEAQQDKSGLPNDRFSAERPEGSISTLTIQRTEQRDSAMYRCASSLDVGDSYEQYFGPGTRLTVT.

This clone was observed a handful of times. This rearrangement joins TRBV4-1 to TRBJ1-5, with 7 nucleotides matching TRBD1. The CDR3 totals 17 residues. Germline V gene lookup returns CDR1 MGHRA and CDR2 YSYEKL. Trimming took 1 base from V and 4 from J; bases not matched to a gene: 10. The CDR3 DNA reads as TGCGCCAGCAGCCAAGGGCCAGGGGGAAACATGAATCAGCCCCAGCATTTT. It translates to CASSQGPGGNMNQPQHF.

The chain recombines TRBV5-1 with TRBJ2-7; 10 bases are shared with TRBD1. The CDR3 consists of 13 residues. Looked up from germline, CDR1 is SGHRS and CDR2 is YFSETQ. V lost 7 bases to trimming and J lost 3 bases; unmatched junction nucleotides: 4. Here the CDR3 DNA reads TGCGCCAGCCGGACAGGGGGAGGCTACGAGCAGTACTTC. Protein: CASRTGGGYEQYF.

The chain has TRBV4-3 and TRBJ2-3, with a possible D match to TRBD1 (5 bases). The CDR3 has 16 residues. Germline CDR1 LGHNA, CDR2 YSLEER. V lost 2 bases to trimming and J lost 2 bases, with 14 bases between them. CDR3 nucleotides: TGCGCCAGCAGCCAACGGTCGGACACATACACAGATACGCAGTATTTT. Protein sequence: CASSQRSDTYTDTQYF.

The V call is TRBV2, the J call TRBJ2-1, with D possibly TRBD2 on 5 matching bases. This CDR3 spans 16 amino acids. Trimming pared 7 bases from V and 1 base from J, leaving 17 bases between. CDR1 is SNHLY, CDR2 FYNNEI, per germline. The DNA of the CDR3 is TGTGCCAGCACCGCAAATGACCGGGGATCCTACAATGAGCAGTTCTTC. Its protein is CASTANDRGSYNEQFF.

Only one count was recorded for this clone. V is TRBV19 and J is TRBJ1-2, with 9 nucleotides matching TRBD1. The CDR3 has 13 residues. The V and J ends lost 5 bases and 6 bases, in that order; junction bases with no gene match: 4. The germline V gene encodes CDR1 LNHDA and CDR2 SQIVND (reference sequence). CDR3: CASSPRTGDGYTF. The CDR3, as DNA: TGTGCCAGTAGTCCCCGGACAGGGGATGGCTACACCTTC.

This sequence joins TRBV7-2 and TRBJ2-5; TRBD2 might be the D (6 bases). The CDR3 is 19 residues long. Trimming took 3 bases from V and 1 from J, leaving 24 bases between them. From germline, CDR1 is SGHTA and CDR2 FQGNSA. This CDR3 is CASSFLPGWAGRTQETQYF. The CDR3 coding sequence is TGTGCCAGCAGCTTTCTCCCTGGGTGGGCGGGACGGACCCAAGAGACCCAGTACTTC.

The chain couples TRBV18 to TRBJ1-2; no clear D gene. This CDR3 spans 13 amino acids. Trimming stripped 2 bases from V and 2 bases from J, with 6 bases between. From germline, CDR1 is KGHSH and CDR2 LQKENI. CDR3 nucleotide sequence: TGTGCCAGCTCACCAGTGACAAACTATGGCTACACCTTC. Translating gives CASSPVTNYGYTF.

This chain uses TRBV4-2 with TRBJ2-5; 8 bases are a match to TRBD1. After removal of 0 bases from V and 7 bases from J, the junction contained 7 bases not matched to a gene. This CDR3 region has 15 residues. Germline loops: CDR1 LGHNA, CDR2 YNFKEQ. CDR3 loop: CASSQDTGGVGTQYF. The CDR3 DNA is TGTGCCAGCAGCCAAGATACAGGGGGAGTGGGGACCCAGTACTTC.

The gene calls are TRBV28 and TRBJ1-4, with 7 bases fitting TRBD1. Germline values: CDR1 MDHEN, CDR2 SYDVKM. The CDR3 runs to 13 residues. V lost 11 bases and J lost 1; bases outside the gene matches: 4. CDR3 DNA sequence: TGTGCCGTTCAGGGGGGAACTAATGAAAAACTGTTTTTT. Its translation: CAVQGGTNEKLFF.

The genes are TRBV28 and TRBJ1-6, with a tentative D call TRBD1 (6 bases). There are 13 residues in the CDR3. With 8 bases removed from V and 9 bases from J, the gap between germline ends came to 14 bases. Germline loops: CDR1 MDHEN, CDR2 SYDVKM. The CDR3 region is CASGGAEGSPLHF. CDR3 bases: TGTGCCAGCGGGGGGGCAGAGGGTTCACCCCTCCACTTT.

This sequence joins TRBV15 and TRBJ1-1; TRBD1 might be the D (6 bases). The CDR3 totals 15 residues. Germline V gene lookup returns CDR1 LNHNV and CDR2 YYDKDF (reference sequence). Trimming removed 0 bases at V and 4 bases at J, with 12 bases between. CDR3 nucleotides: TGTGCCACCAGCAGAGATTTCCTAGGGGGCACTGAAGCTTTCTTT. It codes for CATSRDFLGGTEAFF. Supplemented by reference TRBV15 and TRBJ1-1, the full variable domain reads DAMVIQNPRYQVTQFGKPVTLSCSQTLNHNVMYWYQQKSSQAPKLLFHYYDKDFNNEADTPDNFQSRRPNTSFCFLDIRSPGLGDTAMYLCATSRDFLGGTEAFFGQGTRLTVV.

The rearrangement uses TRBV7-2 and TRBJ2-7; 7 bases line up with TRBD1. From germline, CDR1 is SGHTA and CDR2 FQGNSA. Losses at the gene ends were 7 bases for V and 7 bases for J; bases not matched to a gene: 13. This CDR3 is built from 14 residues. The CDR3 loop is CASNRYRGISEQYF. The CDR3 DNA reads TGTGCCAGCAACCGTTACAGGGGCATCTCGGAGCAGTACTTC.

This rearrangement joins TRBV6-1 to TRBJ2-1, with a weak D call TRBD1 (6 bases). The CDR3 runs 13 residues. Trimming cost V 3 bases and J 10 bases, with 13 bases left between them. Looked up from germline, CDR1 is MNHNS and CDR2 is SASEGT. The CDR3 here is CASSDFGQGEQFF. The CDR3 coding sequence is TGTGCCAGCAGTGATTTCGGCCAGGGGGAGCAGTTCTTC.

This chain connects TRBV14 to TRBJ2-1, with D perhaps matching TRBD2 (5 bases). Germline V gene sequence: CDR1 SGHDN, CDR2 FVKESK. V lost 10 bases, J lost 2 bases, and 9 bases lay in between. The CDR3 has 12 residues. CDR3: CATRGAYNEQFF. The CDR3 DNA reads TGTGCCACTCGGGGAGCCTACAATGAGCAGTTCTTC.

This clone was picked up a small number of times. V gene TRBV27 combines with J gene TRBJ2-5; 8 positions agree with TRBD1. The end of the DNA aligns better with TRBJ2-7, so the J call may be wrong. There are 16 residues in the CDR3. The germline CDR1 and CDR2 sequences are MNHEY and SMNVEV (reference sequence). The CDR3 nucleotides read TGTGCCAGCAGTTGGGGGCGGGACAGGAGGGGGTACGAGCAGTACTTC. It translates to CASSWGRDRRGYEQYF.

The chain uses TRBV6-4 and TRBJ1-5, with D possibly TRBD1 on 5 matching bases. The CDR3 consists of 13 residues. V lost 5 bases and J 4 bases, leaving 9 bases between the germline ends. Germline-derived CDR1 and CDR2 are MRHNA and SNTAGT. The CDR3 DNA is TGTGCCAGCAGTCCAGGGTGGAATCAGCCCCAGCATTTT. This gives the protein CASSPGWNQPQHF.